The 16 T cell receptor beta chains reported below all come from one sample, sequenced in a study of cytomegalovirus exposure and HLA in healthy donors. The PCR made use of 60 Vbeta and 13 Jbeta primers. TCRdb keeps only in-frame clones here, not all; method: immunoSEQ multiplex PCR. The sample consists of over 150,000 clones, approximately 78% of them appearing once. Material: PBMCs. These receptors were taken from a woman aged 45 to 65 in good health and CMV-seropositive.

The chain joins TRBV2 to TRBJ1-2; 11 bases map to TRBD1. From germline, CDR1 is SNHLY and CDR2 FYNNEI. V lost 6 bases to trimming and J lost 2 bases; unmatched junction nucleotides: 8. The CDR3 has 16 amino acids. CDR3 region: CASSDRTGGSNYGYTF. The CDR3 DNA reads TGTGCCAGCAGCGACAGGACAGGGGGCTCGAACTATGGCTACACCTTC.

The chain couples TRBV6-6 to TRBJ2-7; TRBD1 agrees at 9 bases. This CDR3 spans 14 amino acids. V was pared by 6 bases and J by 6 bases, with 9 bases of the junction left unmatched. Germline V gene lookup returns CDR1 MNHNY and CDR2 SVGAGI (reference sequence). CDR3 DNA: TGTGCCAGCAGCCGACCGGGACAGGGCCCCGAGCAGTACTTC. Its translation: CASSRPGQGPEQYF.

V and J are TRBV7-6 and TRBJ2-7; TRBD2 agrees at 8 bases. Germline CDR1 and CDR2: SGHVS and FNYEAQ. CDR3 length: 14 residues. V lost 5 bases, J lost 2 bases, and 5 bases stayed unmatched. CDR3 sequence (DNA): TGTGCCAGCAGCCCGGGACTAGGAGCCTACGAGCAGTACTTC. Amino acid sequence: CASSPGLGAYEQYF.

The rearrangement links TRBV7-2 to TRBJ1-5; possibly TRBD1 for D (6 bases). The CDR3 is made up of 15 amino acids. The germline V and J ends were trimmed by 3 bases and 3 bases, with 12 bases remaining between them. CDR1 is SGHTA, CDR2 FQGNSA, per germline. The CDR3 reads CASSLLTGINQPQHF. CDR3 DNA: TGTGCCAGCAGCTTGCTAACAGGGATCAATCAGCCCCAGCATTTT.

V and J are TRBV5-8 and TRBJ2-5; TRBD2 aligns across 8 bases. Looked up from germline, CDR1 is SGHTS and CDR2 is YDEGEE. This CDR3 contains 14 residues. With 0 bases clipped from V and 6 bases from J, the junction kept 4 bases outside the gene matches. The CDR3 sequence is CASSLAPGGKTQYF. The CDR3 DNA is TGTGCCAGCAGCTTGGCCCCGGGAGGGAAGACCCAGTACTTC.

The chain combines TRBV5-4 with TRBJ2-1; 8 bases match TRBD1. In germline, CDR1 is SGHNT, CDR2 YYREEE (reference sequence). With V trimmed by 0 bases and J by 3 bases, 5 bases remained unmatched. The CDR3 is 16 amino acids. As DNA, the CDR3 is TGTGCCAGCAGCTTGGCCGGGACAGGACTCTACAATGAGCAGTTCTTC. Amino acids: CASSLAGTGLYNEQFF. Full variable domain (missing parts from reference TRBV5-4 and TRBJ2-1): ETGVTQSPTHLIKTRGQQVTLRCSSQSGHNTVSWYQQALGQGPQFIFQYYREEENGRGNFPPRFSGLQFPNYSSELNVNALELDDSALYLCASSLAGTGLYNEQFFGPGTRLTVL.

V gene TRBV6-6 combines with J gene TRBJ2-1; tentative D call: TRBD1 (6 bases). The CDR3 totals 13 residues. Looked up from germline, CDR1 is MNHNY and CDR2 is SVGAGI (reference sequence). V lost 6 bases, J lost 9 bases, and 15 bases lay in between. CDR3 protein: CASSRTETSEQFF. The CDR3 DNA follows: TGTGCCAGCAGCCGGACAGAAACAAGTGAGCAGTTCTTC.

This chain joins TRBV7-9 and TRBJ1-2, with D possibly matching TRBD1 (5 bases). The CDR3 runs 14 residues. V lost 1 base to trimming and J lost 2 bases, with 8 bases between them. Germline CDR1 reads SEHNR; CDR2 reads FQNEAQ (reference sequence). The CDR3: CASSLDGGNYGYTF. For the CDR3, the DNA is TGTGCCAGCAGCTTAGACGGGGGGAACTATGGCTACACCTTC.

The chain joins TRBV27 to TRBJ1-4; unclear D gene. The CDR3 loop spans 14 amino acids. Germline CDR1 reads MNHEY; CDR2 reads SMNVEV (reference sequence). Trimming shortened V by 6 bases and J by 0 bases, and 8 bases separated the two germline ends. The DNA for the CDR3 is TGTGCCAGCAGGAACAGCCCAACTAATGAAAAACTGTTTTTT. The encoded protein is CASRNSPTNEKLFF.

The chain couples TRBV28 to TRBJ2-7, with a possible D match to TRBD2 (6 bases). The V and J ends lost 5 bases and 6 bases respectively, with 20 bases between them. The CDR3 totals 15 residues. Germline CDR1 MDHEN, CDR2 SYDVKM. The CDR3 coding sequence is TGTGCCAGCAGTCCCGCGGGGTCCGCCGGGGCCGAGCAGTACTTC. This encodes CASSPAGSAGAEQYF.

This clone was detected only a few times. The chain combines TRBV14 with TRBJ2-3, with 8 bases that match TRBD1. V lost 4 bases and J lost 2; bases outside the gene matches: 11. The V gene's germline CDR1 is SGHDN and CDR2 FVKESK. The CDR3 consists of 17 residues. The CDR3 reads CASSRLTGGIYTDTQYF. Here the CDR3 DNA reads TGTGCCAGCAGCCGCCTAACAGGGGGAATTTACACAGATACGCAGTATTTT.

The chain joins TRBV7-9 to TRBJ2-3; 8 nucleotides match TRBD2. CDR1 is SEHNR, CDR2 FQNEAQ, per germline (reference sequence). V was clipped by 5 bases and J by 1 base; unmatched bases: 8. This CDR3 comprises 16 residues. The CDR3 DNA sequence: TGTGCCAGCAGCCCTCATTGGCGGGAGGGCACAGATACGCAGTATTTT. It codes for CASSPHWREGTDTQYF.

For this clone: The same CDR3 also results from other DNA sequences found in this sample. The CDR3 here is CASRLAGGYEQYF. CDR3 DNA sequence: TGTGCCAGTCGACTAGCGGGGGGCTACGAGCAGTACTTC. The V and J genes are TRBV2 and TRBJ2-7; 13 nucleotides line up with TRBD2. J was trimmed by 3 bases and V by 9 bases; bases with no gene match: 2. The CDR3 sequence is 13 residues long. Germline assignment: CDR1 SNHLY and CDR2 FYNNEI.

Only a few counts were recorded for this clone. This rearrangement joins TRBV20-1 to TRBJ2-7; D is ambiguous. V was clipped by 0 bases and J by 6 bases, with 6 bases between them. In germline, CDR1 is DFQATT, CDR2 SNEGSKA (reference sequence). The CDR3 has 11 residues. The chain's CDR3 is CSAREAREQYF. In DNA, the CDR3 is TGCAGTGCTAGAGAGGCTCGCGAGCAGTACTTC.

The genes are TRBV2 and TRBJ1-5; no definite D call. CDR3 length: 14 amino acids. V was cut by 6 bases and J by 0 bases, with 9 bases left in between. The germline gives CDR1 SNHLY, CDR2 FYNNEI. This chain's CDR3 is CASRELYSNQPQHF. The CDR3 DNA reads TGTGCCAGCAGGGAGCTATATAGCAATCAGCCCCAGCATTTT.

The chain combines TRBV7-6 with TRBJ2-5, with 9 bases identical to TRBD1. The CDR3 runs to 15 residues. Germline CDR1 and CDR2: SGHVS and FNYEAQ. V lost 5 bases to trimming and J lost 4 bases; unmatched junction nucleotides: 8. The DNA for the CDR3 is TGTGCCAGCAGCCTAGGACAGGGGACCTCAGAGACCCAGTACTTC. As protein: CASSLGQGTSETQYF.